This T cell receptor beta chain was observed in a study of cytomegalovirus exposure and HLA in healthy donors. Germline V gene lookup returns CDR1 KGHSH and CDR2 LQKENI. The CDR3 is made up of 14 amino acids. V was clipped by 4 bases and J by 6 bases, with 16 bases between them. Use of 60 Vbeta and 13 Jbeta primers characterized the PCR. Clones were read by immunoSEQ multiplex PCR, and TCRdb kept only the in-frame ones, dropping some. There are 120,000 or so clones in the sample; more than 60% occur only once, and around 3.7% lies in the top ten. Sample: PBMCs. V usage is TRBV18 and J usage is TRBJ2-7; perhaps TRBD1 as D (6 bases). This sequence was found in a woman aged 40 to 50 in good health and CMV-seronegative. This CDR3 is CASSLQGDRGEQYF. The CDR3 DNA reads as TGTGCCAGCTCACTACAGGGCGATCGGGGCGAGCAGTACTTC.